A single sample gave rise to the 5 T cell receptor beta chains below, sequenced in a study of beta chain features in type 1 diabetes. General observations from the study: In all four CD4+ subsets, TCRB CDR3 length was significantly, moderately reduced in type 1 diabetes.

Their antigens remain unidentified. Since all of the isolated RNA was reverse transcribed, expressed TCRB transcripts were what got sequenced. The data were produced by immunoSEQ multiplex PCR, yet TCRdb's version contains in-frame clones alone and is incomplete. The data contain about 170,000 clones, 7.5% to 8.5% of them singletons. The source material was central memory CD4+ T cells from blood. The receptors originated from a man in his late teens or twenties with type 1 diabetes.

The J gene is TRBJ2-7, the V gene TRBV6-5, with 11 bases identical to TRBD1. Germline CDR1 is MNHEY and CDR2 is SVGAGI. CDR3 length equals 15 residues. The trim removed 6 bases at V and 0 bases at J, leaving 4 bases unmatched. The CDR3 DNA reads TGTGCCAGCAGACGGGACAGGGGGAACTCCTACGAGCAGTACTTC. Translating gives CASRRDRGNSYEQYF.

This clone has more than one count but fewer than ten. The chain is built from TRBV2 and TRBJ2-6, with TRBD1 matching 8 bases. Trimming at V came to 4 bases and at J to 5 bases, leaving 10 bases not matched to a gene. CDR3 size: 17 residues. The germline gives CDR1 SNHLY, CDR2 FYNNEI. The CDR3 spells CASSAQKTGARANVLTF. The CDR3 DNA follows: TGTGCCAGCAGTGCTCAGAAGACAGGGGCCAGGGCCAACGTCCTGACTTTC.

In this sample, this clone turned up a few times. This CDR3 is CASSRGGPFQETQYF. CDR3 DNA: TGTGCCAGCAGCCGCGGGGGGCCGTTCCAAGAGACCCAGTACTTC. The chain links TRBV7-8 to TRBJ2-5; TRBD2 matches at 8 bases. With 5 bases clipped from V and 1 base from J, the junction kept 6 bases outside the gene matches. In germline, CDR1 is SGHVS, CDR2 FQNEAQ. The CDR3 is 15 amino acids.

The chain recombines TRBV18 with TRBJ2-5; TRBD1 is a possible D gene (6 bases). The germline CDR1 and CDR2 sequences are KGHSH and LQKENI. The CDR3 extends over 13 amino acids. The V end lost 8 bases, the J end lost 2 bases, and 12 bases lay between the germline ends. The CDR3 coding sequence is TGTGCCAGCACTCGGACAGTTCAAGAGACCCAGTACTTC. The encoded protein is CASTRTVQETQYF. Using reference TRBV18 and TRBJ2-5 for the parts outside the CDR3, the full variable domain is NAGVMQNPRHLVRRRGQEARLRCSPMKGHSHVYWYRQLPEEGLKFMVYLQKENIIDESGMPKERFSAEFPKEGPSILRIQQVVRGDSAAYFCASTRTVQETQYFGPGTRLLVL.

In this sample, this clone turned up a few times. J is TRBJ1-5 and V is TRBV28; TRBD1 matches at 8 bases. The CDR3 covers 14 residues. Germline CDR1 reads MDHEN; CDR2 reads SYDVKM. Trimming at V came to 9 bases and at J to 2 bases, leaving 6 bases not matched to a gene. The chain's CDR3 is CASTRGLGNQPQHF. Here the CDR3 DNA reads TGTGCCAGTACCAGGGGGCTAGGCAATCAGCCCCAGCATTTT.